These 24 T cell receptor beta chains originate from one sample sequenced in a study of blood T cell repertoires in COVID-19 (dated by TCRdb to between 2020 and 2021). The library was built by means of the immunoSEQ multiplex PCR assay. TCRdb stores this immuneACCESS table with in-frame sequences only. Part of the clones is absent; in the studies checked, under half of the shortfall reflects unresolved V genes, and no reason is known for the rest. This sample lists about 70,000 clones; about 85% were detected once. The top ten hold roughly 5.5% of the sample. The sequenced material came from peripheral blood. These receptor sequences come from a man older than 75 with acute or convalescent COVID-19.

The chain is built from TRBV7-2 and TRBJ2-1, with TRBD1 identical over 8 bases. This CDR3 comprises 17 residues. Germline CDR1 and CDR2: SGHTA and FQGNSA. V shed 2 bases and J 9 bases; nucleotides not matched to a gene: 15. The DNA for the CDR3 is TGTGCCAGCAGCTTACAGGTTCTGGACAGGGTGGGAGCTGAGCAGTTCTTC. The encoded protein is CASSLQVLDRVGAEQFF.

The chain recombines TRBV7-2 with TRBJ2-6; D remains ambiguous. V was shortened by 11 bases and J by 4 bases, with 15 bases between the two germline ends. CDR3 size: 14 residues. CDR1 SGHTA and CDR2 FQGNSA come from the germline V gene. CDR3 bases: TGTGCCGGTCGCCTCCGGGTCGGGGCCAACGTCCTGACTTTC. As protein: CAGRLRVGANVLTF.

The chain links TRBV28 to TRBJ2-7, with D perhaps matching TRBD2 (5 bases). V was pared by 1 base and J by 3 bases, with 10 bases between. The CDR3 loop spans 14 amino acids. CDR1 is MDHEN and CDR2 is SYDVKM in the germline V gene. Written as DNA, the CDR3 is TGTGCCAGCAGTTTATTCGGGGTCCGCTACGAGCAGTACTTC. Translation: CASSLFGVRYEQYF.

This chain links TRBV6-2 or TRBV6-3 with TRBJ1-2, with 9 bases identical to TRBD1. Germline V gives CDR1 MNHEY, CDR2 SVGEGT. The CDR3 has 14 amino acids. V lost 0 bases to trimming and J lost 10 bases; unmatched junction nucleotides: 6. The CDR3 here is CASSYSGDRAVYTF. The CDR3 DNA reads TGTGCCAGCAGTTACTCCGGGGACAGGGCCGTCTACACCTTC.

V gene TRBV7-2 combines with J gene TRBJ2-2; 12 bases agree with TRBD2. The CDR3 sequence is 16 residues long. Germline V CDR1 and CDR2: SGHTA, FQGNSA. The junction had 3 bases not matched to a gene; V was cut back by 3 bases and J by 4 bases. This chain's CDR3 is CASSFTSGRSTGELFF. DNA of the CDR3: TGTGCCAGCAGCTTTACTAGCGGGAGGAGCACCGGGGAGCTGTTTTTT.

This chain joins TRBV7-2 and TRBJ1-6, with D unresolved. The V end was cut by 6 bases, the J end by 5 bases, with 17 bases between. CDR1 is SGHTA and CDR2 is FQGNSA in the germline V gene. This CDR3 has 16 residues. CDR3 sequence: CASSSRGSNDNSPLHF. The CDR3 DNA follows: TGTGCCAGCAGTTCACGGGGATCTAATGATAATTCACCCCTCCACTTT.

This chain connects TRBV11-1 to TRBJ2-1; 12 bases are shared with TRBD1. V dropped 1 base and J dropped 10; count of bases not matched to a gene: 5. CDR1 is SGHAT and CDR2 is FQDESV in the germline V gene (reference sequence). The CDR3 totals 15 residues. CDR3 sequence: CASSLGDRGRREQFF. The CDR3 DNA is TGTGCCAGCAGCTTAGGGGACAGGGGGCGCCGGGAGCAGTTCTTC.

This chain links TRBV5-1 with TRBJ2-1; D might be TRBD2 (7 bases). This CDR3 is built from 16 residues. The V and J ends lost 4 bases and 5 bases respectively, with 19 bases between them. Germline lookup yields CDR1 SGHRS and CDR2 YFSETQ. CDR3 coding DNA: TGCGCCAGCAGCGGGGGATGGGGCGGGGGCCACAATGAGCAGTTCTTC. Translated, it gives CASSGGWGGGHNEQFF.

V is TRBV7-2 and J is TRBJ2-2, with a tentative D call TRBD1 (6 bases). Germline V lookup: CDR1 SGHTA, CDR2 FQGNSA. CDR3 length: 18 residues. Trimming cost V 2 bases and J 1 base, with 17 bases left between them. Here the CDR3 reads CASSLRGIRSLNTGELFF. The CDR3 coding sequence is TGTGCCAGCAGCTTAAGGGGGATCAGGTCCCTGAACACCGGGGAGCTGTTTTTT.

The genes are TRBV6-5 and TRBJ2-7; TRBD1 matches 7 bases. Germline CDR1 and CDR2: MNHEY and SVGAGI. CDR3 length: 13 residues. V was pared by 11 bases and J by 1 base, with 8 bases of the junction left unmatched. The CDR3 protein is CAVRQGGSYEQYF. CDR3 DNA: TGTGCCGTAAGACAGGGTGGGTCCTACGAGCAGTACTTC.

This rearrangement joins TRBV24-1 to TRBJ2-2; 9 bases line up with TRBD1. Unmatched junction bases numbered 5, after V lost 2 bases and J lost 5 bases. Germline CDR1 reads KGHDR; CDR2 reads SFDVKD. The CDR3 runs to 16 residues. CDR3 in DNA: TGTGCCACCAGTGATTCGGGACAGGGCAGGACCGGGGAGCTGTTTTTT. The encoded protein is CATSDSGQGRTGELFF.

The gene calls are TRBV5-1 and TRBJ2-7; TRBD2 is a possible D gene (6 bases). The CDR3 is made up of 15 amino acids. Looked up from germline, CDR1 is SGHRS and CDR2 is YFSETQ. V shed 1 base and J shed 7 bases, with 18 bases lying between them. CDR3 protein: CASSLILATGEEQYF. The CDR3 DNA reads TGCGCCAGCAGCTTGATACTAGCCACTGGAGAGGAGCAGTACTTC.

V is TRBV7-3 and J is TRBJ1-1; TRBD1 might be the D (5 bases). This CDR3 contains 15 residues. Looked up from germline, CDR1 is SGHTA and CDR2 is FQGTGA. V was shortened by 3 bases and J by 0 bases, with 11 bases between the two germline ends. CDR3 bases: TGTGCCAGCAGCTTCGATGGGGCAGTGAACACTGAAGCTTTCTTT. Residues: CASSFDGAVNTEAFF.

For the CDR3, the DNA is TGTGCCAGCAGCTTATTTTCTCAGGGCCAGGGCTCACCCCTCCACTTT. Translating it yields CASSLFSQGQGSPLHF. The V call is TRBV7-3, the J call TRBJ1-6, with D perhaps matching TRBD1 (5 bases). The CDR3 is made up of 16 amino acids. From germline, CDR1 is SGHTA and CDR2 FQGTGA. Trimming shortened V by 2 bases and J by 10 bases, and 18 bases separated the two germline ends.

The chain recombines TRBV4-3 with TRBJ2-7; D possibly corresponds to TRBD2 (6 bases). The CDR3 runs to 14 residues. The V gene lost 1 base and the J gene lost 6 bases, with 13 bases spanning the gap. The germline V gene encodes CDR1 LGHNA and CDR2 YSLEER. The chain's CDR3 is CASSQGASAGEQYF. The CDR3 DNA is TGCGCCAGCAGCCAAGGGGCTAGCGCGGGCGAGCAGTACTTC.

This sequence joins TRBV27 and TRBJ1-1; D is perhaps TRBD1 (6 bases). Germline CDR1 is MNHEY and CDR2 is SMNVEV (reference sequence). This CDR3 has 13 amino acids. V shed 6 bases and J shed 4 bases, with 12 bases lying between them. The CDR3 protein is CASRFRGGTEAFF. CDR3 sequence (DNA): TGTGCCAGCAGATTTCGAGGGGGCACTGAAGCTTTCTTT.

The chain uses TRBV5-1 and TRBJ2-1; 12 bases map to TRBD1. V dropped 4 bases and J dropped 7; count of bases not matched to a gene: 6. Germline assignment: CDR1 SGHRS and CDR2 YFSETQ. The CDR3 extends over 15 amino acids. The CDR3 sequence: CASSRGTGGRNEQFF. The CDR3 coding sequence is TGCGCCAGCAGCAGAGGGACAGGGGGCCGGAATGAGCAGTTCTTC.

The rearrangement links TRBV6-2 or TRBV6-3 to TRBJ1-1, with unresolved D. From germline, CDR1 is MNHEY and CDR2 SVGEGT. V dropped 4 bases and J dropped 1 base, with 16 bases sitting between them. CDR3 length: 16 amino acids. In DNA form, the CDR3 reads TGTGCCAGCAGTTTCCCCGGGATCTTGAGGAACACTGAAGCTTTCTTT. Translation gives CASSFPGILRNTEAFF.

Comment on this clone: At one end the junction does not follow the germline gene, possibly because of a read error. The chain is built from TRBV6-6 and TRBJ1-2; the D gene is possibly TRBD1 (5 bases). Germline CDR1 and CDR2: MNHNY and SVGAGI (reference sequence). The CDR3 has 12 residues. Here the CDR3 DNA reads TGTGCCAGCAGCCCTTTGACGGACCGGACATACTTC. The encoded protein is CASSPLTDRTYF.

The chain combines TRBV20-1 with TRBJ2-1; possible D gene TRBD2, 6 bases. V was pared by 5 bases and J by 7 bases, with 9 bases between. Germline assignment: CDR1 DFQATT and CDR2 SNEGSKA (reference sequence). The CDR3 loop spans 11 amino acids. This CDR3 reads CSAGAGNEQFF. CDR3 bases: TGCAGTGCTGGGGCGGGGAATGAGCAGTTCTTC.

In nucleotides, the CDR3 is TGTGCCAGCAGTTTAATTGGCCAGGGGAGGGCTTCTGGGGCCAACGTCCTGACTTTC. Translation: CASSLIGQGRASGANVLTF. The V and J genes are TRBV27 and TRBJ2-6, with D possibly TRBD2 on 7 matching bases. V shed 2 bases and J shed 1 base, with 18 bases lying between them. Germline V gene lookup returns CDR1 MNHEY and CDR2 SMNVEV (reference sequence). The CDR3 is 19 residues long.

V is TRBV6-5 and J is TRBJ1-1, with TRBD1 as a possible D gene (6 bases). Between the trimmed V and J ends, which lost 4 bases and 5 bases, there was a span of 14 bases. The CDR3 loop spans 14 amino acids. From germline, CDR1 is MNHEY and CDR2 SVGAGI. For the CDR3, the DNA is TGTGCCAGCAGTTCCGAAGGGGGAAGAACTGAAGCTTTCTTT. Translating it yields CASSSEGGRTEAFF.

This chain uses TRBV5-5 with TRBJ2-5; 9 nucleotides align to TRBD2. V was pared by 3 bases and J by 2 bases, with 8 bases of the junction left unmatched. The germline CDR1 and CDR2 sequences are SGHKS and YYEKEE (reference sequence). The CDR3 spans 16 residues. CDR3 protein: CASSSYGGGVQETQYF. The CDR3 DNA is TGTGCCAGCAGCTCTTATGGCGGGGGGGTTCAAGAGACCCAGTACTTC. Full variable domain (outside the CDR3, taken from reference TRBV5-5 and TRBJ2-5): DAGVTQSPTHLIKTRGQQVTLRCSPISGHKSVSWYQQVLGQGPQFIFQYYEKEERGRGNFPDRFSARQFPNYSSELNVNALLLGDSALYLCASSSYGGGVQETQYFGPGTRLLVL.

The rearrangement links TRBV7-3 to TRBJ1-1, with D uncertain. The CDR3 covers 14 residues. Germline V lookup: CDR1 SGHTA, CDR2 FQGTGA. V shed 6 bases and J shed 4 bases, with 15 bases lying between them. The CDR3 coding sequence is TGTGCCAGCAGGGCCTCCGGGGTCTTCACTGAAGCTTTCTTT. It yields the protein CASRASGVFTEAFF.